A single sample gave rise to the 26 T cell receptor beta chains below, sequenced in a study of tumor and adjacent non-tumor tissue in lung cancer. The library came from three nested PCR rounds adapted from ARM-PCR protocols. TCRdb used MiXCR to reprocess the multiplex PCR reads, holding one entry per CDR3 protein. The sample lists under 45,000 distinct CDR3 sequences; less than 65% were seen once. No cell sorting was done before RNA was extracted from the tissue. This non-tumor lung sample came from over 3 cm beyond the tumor edge. Sample: distant non-tumor lung tissue. Source of these receptors: a man between 45 and 60 years old with non-small cell lung cancer.

The chain recombines TRBV7-9 with TRBJ1-6, with D unclear. CDR1 is SEHNR, CDR2 FQNEAQ, per germline (reference sequence). V dropped 1 base and J dropped 15 bases, with 16 bases sitting between them. This CDR3 has 14 amino acids. CDR3 residues: CASSLVQTQTLLHF. The CDR3, as DNA: TGTGCCAGCAGCTTAGTTCAGACGCAAACACTCCTCCACTTT.

By proportion, this clonotype is medium-sized. V is TRBV5-4 and J is TRBJ1-1, with 8 bases aligning to TRBD1. The V and J ends lost 3 bases and 7 bases, in that order; junction bases with no gene match: 8. Germline lookup yields CDR1 SGHNT and CDR2 YYREEE (reference sequence). The CDR3 loop spans 14 amino acids. CDR3 nucleotides: TGTGCCAGCAGCTCCGGGACAGGAGGGCTTGAAGCTTTCTTT. Its translation: CASSSGTGGLEAFF.

This clonotype was recorded a few times. A much more abundant neighbour one base away suggests this may be a read error. The chain links TRBV30 to TRBJ2-1; 7 nucleotides agree with TRBD2. The CDR3 extends over 14 amino acids. Germline assignment: CDR1 GTSNPN and CDR2 SVGIG (reference sequence). The CDR3 DNA sequence: TGTGTCTGGAGTGGTGCGGGAGAGAGCAATGAGCAGTTCTTC. Encoded protein: CVWSGAGESNEQFF.

By proportion, this clonotype is medium-sized. The genes are TRBV5-5 and TRBJ1-5; D unresolved. Germline lookup yields CDR1 SGHKS and CDR2 YYEKEE (reference sequence). V was clipped by 4 bases and J by 1 base, with 9 bases between them. There are 14 residues in the CDR3. The CDR3 loop reads CASSPIISNQPQHF. The CDR3 bases are TGTGCCAGCAGCCCTATCATCAGCAATCAGCCCCAGCATTTT.

Comments on this clonotype: This may arise from a read error, as a much more abundant clone is one base away. The final CDR3 position lacks the conserved phenylalanine or tryptophan, pointing to a likely read error. V gene TRBV12-3 or TRBV12-4 combines with J gene TRBJ2-5; 8 bases align to TRBD1. The CDR3 spans 14 residues. CDR3 protein: CASSWARGLETQYL. The CDR3 nucleotides read TGTGCCAGTAGTTGGGCCAGGGGGCTGGAGACCCAGTACCTC.

Regarding this clonotype: Mismatch with germline at one junction end may stem from a read error. The chain links TRBV10-1 to TRBJ2-1; 11 positions agree with TRBD2. The CDR3 loop spans 12 amino acids. Germline values: CDR1 WNHNN, CDR2 SYGVQD (reference sequence). Here the CDR3 reads CATVLAGDEQFF. The CDR3, as DNA: TGTGCCACCGTACTAGCGGGAGATGAGCAGTTCTTC.

V is TRBV29-1 and J is TRBJ2-5; D might be TRBD1 (6 bases). Trimming took 4 bases from V and 10 from J, leaving 16 bases between them. CDR3 length: 12 amino acids. The germline V gene encodes CDR1 SQVTM and CDR2 ANQGSEA. CDR3 protein: CSVVGQRDSQYF. CDR3 nucleotide sequence: TGCAGCGTTGTAGGACAGAGGGATAGCCAGTACTTC.

In regard to this clonotype: This may arise from a read error, as a much more abundant clone is one base away. The chain links TRBV10-3 to TRBJ1-1; weak D call: TRBD1 (6 bases). The CDR3 covers 14 residues. Trimming pared 6 bases from V and 7 bases from J, leaving 18 bases between. CDR1 is ENHRY and CDR2 is SYGVKD in the germline V gene. Written as DNA, the CDR3 is TGTGCCATCAGCGCGGTACAGGGCTATAATGAAGCTTTCTTT. This codes for CAISAVQGYNEAFF.

This chain links TRBV7-2 with TRBJ2-3, with D tentatively TRBD1 (5 bases). V was shortened by 1 base and J by 4 bases, with 9 bases between the two germline ends. The CDR3 has 14 amino acids. CDR1 and CDR2 (germline): SGHTA, FQGNSA. The CDR3: CASSLDQGADTQYF. The DNA for the CDR3 is TGTGCCAGCAGCTTAGATCAAGGGGCAGATACGCAGTATTTT.

The chain couples TRBV24-1 to TRBJ2-1, with TRBD1 matching over 7 bases. CDR1 and CDR2 (germline): KGHDR, SFDVKD. J gave up 7 bases and V 3 bases, and 11 bases lay outside the gene matches. The CDR3 runs 16 residues. The CDR3 bases are TGTGCCACCAGTGATCCTATAGGGGGCCCACGAAATGAGCAGTTCTTC. It translates to CATSDPIGGPRNEQFF.

This clonotype has only a few counts. V gene TRBV6-2 or TRBV6-3 combines with J gene TRBJ1-1; possibly TRBD1 for D (5 bases). CDR3 length: 14 residues. Looked up from germline, CDR1 is MNHEY and CDR2 is SVGEGT. V gave up 6 bases and J gave up 6 bases, with 17 bases separating them. CDR3 protein: CASSLERGDAEAFF. The CDR3 nucleotides read TGTGCCAGCAGCTTGGAGCGCGGGGACGCTGAAGCTTTCTTT.

The chain uses TRBV30 and TRBJ1-1; D is undetermined. Per germline, CDR1 GTSNPN and CDR2 SVGIG (reference sequence). The ends were cut back, 2 bases at V and 0 bases at J, with 7 bases in the middle. The CDR3 is 13 residues long. The CDR3 sequence is CAWSRLMNTEAFF. The CDR3 DNA reads as TGTGCCTGGAGTCGGCTAATGAACACTGAAGCTTTCTTT.

As concerns this clonotype: Given the absence of the conserved phenylalanine or tryptophan at the CDR3 end, a read error is likely. The V call is TRBV20-1, the J call TRBJ2-7; D is ambiguous. From germline, CDR1 is DFQATT and CDR2 SNEGSKA (reference sequence). V was trimmed by 5 bases and J by 2 bases, leaving 10 bases between them. The CDR3 runs to 12 residues. The CDR3 sequence is CSASQNTYEQYY. DNA of the CDR3: TGCAGTGCTTCCCAAAATACCTACGAGCAGTACTAC.

Comment on this clonotype: One junction end disagrees with the germline gene, perhaps due to a read error. The rearrangement uses TRBV6-1 and TRBJ2-5; 7 nucleotides agree with TRBD2. Germline V lookup: CDR1 MNHNS, CDR2 SASEGT. The CDR3 consists of 15 residues. The CDR3 DNA sequence: TGTGTCAGCAGCCGGACTAGTGGGAGGCAAGAGACCCAGTACTTC. Protein product: CVSSRTSGRQETQYF.

This clonotype has at least ten counts. The rearrangement uses TRBV14 and TRBJ1-4, with a possible D match to TRBD1 (6 bases). Germline loops: CDR1 SGHDN, CDR2 FVKESK. The CDR3 covers 13 residues. V lost 4 bases to trimming and J lost 8 bases, with 11 bases between them. The CDR3 protein is CASSRGRSEKLFF. The DNA of the CDR3 is TGTGCCAGCAGCCGGGGGCGAAGCGAAAAACTGTTTTTT.

The genes are TRBV29-1 and TRBJ2-1, with 8 positions matching TRBD2. The germline V gene encodes CDR1 SQVTM and CDR2 ANQGSEA. CDR3 size: 15 residues. The CDR3 spells CNVELSGSSYNEQFF. The CDR3, as DNA: TGCAATGTTGAACTAAGCGGGAGCTCCTACAATGAGCAGTTCTTC.

The table lists this clonotype with a few counts. A read error is possible here, since a much larger clone lies one base away. The gene calls are TRBV6-5 and TRBJ2-5; D is possibly TRBD1 (6 bases). Germline V gene lookup returns CDR1 MNHEY and CDR2 SVGAGI. The CDR3 runs to 14 residues. The CDR3 sequence is CASSQQGFGETQCF. CDR3 coding DNA: TGTGCCAGCAGTCAACAGGGTTTTGGAGAGACCCAGTGCTTC.

CDR3 coding DNA: TGCAGTGCTAGTGGTGGGGTCCTAGTCAAAAACATTCAGTACTTC. Encoded protein: CSASGGVLVKNIQYF. The chain has TRBV20-1 and TRBJ2-4; D ambiguous. Germline V gene data show CDR1 as DFQATT and CDR2 as SNEGSKA (reference sequence). There are 15 residues in the CDR3. The V end was cut by 3 bases, the J end by 3 bases, with 15 bases between.

Only one count was recorded for this clonotype. This sequence joins TRBV10-2 and TRBJ1-5; D gene ambiguous. The DNA end favors TRBJ2-3, so the J call may be wrong. There are 15 residues in the CDR3. The germline CDR1 and CDR2 sequences are WSHSY and SAAADI. The CDR3, as DNA: TGCGCCAGCAGTGAATCGACTCTTAGCAATCAACCCCAGTATTTT. This codes for CASSESTLSNQPQYF.

The rearrangement joins TRBV11-2 to TRBJ2-6, with D possibly being TRBD1 (6 bases). Trimming left V 8 bases short and J 2 bases short, with 19 bases between. This CDR3 has 17 residues. Per the germline V gene, CDR1 is SGHAT and CDR2 is FQNNGV. CDR3 nucleotide sequence: TGTGCCAGCTGTTTACTCCTGGACAGCACTGGGGCCAACGTCCTGACTTTC. This gives the protein CASCLLLDSTGANVLTF. Full variable domain (remainder filled in from reference TRBV11-2 and TRBJ2-6): EAGVAQSPRYKIIEKRQSVAFWCNPISGHATLYWYQQILGQGPKLLIQFQNNGVVDDSQLPKDRFSAERLKGVDSTLKIQPAKLEDSAVYLCASCLLLDSTGANVLTFGAGSRLTVL.

In regard to this clonotype: Being one base from a much bigger clone, this may be a read error. The chain joins TRBV5-6 to TRBJ1-6, with TRBD1 matching over 7 bases. Germline V gene sequence: CDR1 SGHDT, CDR2 YYEEEE. The CDR3 is made up of 17 amino acids. CDR3 in DNA: TGTGCCAGCAGCTTCAGGCCCGTCGGGACAGATAATTCACTCCTCCACTTT. It specifies CASSFRPVGTDNSLLHF.

Turning to this clonotype: Being one base from a much bigger clone, this may be a read error. The V gene is TRBV7-9, the J gene TRBJ1-1; D is unresolved. Germline assignment: CDR1 SEHNR and CDR2 FQNEAQ (reference sequence). The CDR3 extends over 13 amino acids. CDR3 residues: CASTSSMNTEALF. DNA of the CDR3: TGTGCCAGCACGTCAAGCATGAACACTGAAGCTCTCTTT. The full variable domain, completed using reference TRBV7-9 and TRBJ1-1, is DTGVSQNPRHKITKRGQNVTFRCDPISEHNRLYWYRQTLGQGPEFLTYFQNEAQLEKSRLLSDRFSAERPKGSFSTLEIQRTEQGDSAMYLCASTSSMNTEALFGQGTRLTVV.

This clonotype has only a few counts. A much larger clone is a single base away; this may be a read error. The chain joins TRBV6-2 or TRBV6-3 to TRBJ2-7; D call uncertain. Trimming left V 10 bases short and J 4 bases short, with 5 bases between. The CDR3 contains 9 residues. CDR1 MNHEY and CDR2 SVGEGT come from the germline V gene. CDR3 DNA: TGTGCCACCGGATACGAGCAGTACTTC. The encoded protein is CATGYEQYF.

This chain uses TRBV11-2 with TRBJ1-6, with no clear D. V was cut by 4 bases and J by 9 bases, with 13 bases left in between. The CDR3 loop spans 14 amino acids. Germline CDR1 is SGHAT and CDR2 is FQNNGV. The CDR3 DNA sequence: TGTGCCAGCAGCTATACGTCAGTTTCTTCACCCCTCCACTTT. This gives the protein CASSYTSVSSPLHF.

Worth noting for this clonotype: A read error may explain this, as a much larger clone is one base away. The CDR3 nucleotides are TGTGCCAGCAGCTTGACACGGGACACCGGGGAGCTGTTTTTT. Encoded protein: CASSLTRDTGELFF. This sequence joins TRBV5-6 and TRBJ2-2; D remains ambiguous. Germline assignment: CDR1 SGHDT and CDR2 YYEEEE. Trimming pared 1 base from V and 3 bases from J, leaving 7 bases between. This CDR3 contains 14 residues.

The chain carries TRBV12-3 or TRBV12-4 and TRBJ1-4; D is unresolved. The ends were cut back, 7 bases at V and 4 bases at J, with 13 bases in the middle. CDR3 length equals 14 residues. CDR3 loop: CASMGGSFNEKLFF. CDR3 coding DNA: TGTGCCAGCATGGGTGGCAGTTTTAATGAAAAACTGTTTTTT.